The 24 T cell receptor beta chains below come from one sample, sequenced in a study of early T cells in non-severe SARS-CoV-2 infection. TCRdb analysed the 5' RACE reads with MiXCR anew, one entry per CDR3 protein. The sample lists tens of thousands of distinct CDR3 sequences; approximately 16% were seen once. Here the sequenced sample was whole blood, taken at baseline. The receptor source for this set is an adult who was a healthcare worker with PCR-confirmed SARS-CoV-2 infection or an uninfected control (not recorded which).

The chain combines TRBV6-2 or TRBV6-3 with TRBJ1-2, with unresolved D. CDR3 length: 13 amino acids. The germline V and J ends were trimmed by 5 bases and 7 bases, with 14 bases remaining between them. Germline values: CDR1 MNHEY, CDR2 SVGEGT. The chain's CDR3 is CASSQTPTTGYTF. CDR3 coding DNA: TGTGCCAGCAGTCAGACCCCCACGACTGGCTACACCTTC.

This clonotype was found many times. The chain combines TRBV28 with TRBJ2-3; no definite D call. Germline V gene sequence: CDR1 MDHEN, CDR2 SYDVKM. The CDR3 runs 13 residues. Trimming cost V 3 bases and J 5 bases, with 9 bases left between them. Here the CDR3 reads CASSLVERDTQYF. The CDR3 coding sequence is TGTGCCAGCAGTTTGGTTGAACGAGATACGCAGTATTTT.

For this clonotype: This CDR3 is missing its conserved last phenylalanine or tryptophan, likely due to a read error. This chain connects TRBV6-2 or TRBV6-3 to TRBJ2-1; possible D gene TRBD2, 5 bases. V was shortened by 2 bases and J by 6 bases, with 11 bases between the two germline ends. Germline loops: CDR1 MNHEY, CDR2 SVGEGT. The CDR3 extends over 14 amino acids. The CDR3 region is CASSYDSEANEQFS. Here the CDR3 DNA reads TGTGCCAGCAGTTACGATAGCGAAGCCAATGAGCAGTTCTCC.

V gene TRBV18 combines with J gene TRBJ2-6, with unresolved D. Germline CDR1 and CDR2: KGHSH and LQKENI. This CDR3 spans 17 amino acids. V was trimmed by 4 bases and J by 4 bases, leaving 17 bases between them. CDR3 residues: CASSRIRPKTGANVLTF. As DNA, the CDR3 is TGTGCCAGCTCACGCATCCGGCCCAAGACCGGGGCCAACGTCCTGACTTTC.

The V and J genes are TRBV20-1 and TRBJ1-5, with unresolved D. With 4 bases removed from V and 7 bases from J, the gap between germline ends came to 11 bases. Germline V CDR1 and CDR2: DFQATT, SNEGSKA (reference sequence). CDR3 length: 12 residues. CDR3: CSAKAPGQPQHF. CDR3 DNA: TGCAGTGCTAAGGCCCCGGGGCAGCCCCAGCATTTT.

This clonotype was detected a few times. The genes are TRBV20-1 and TRBJ2-4; D gene unclear. Trimming pared 1 base from V and 9 bases from J, leaving 16 bases between. The CDR3 has 14 residues. Germline CDR1 and CDR2: DFQATT and SNEGSKA (reference sequence). The CDR3 region has the DNA TGCAGTGCTAGAGGCTTGGGGAAGTACTTCATTCAGTACTTC. Protein sequence: CSARGLGKYFIQYF.

This clonotype was seen a few times. V is TRBV5-4 and J is TRBJ2-6; 12 bases line up with TRBD2. The germline CDR1 and CDR2 sequences are SGHNT and YYREEE (reference sequence). This CDR3 comprises 18 residues. Germline trimming cut 4 bases from V and 0 bases from J; bases unmatched to any gene: 5. CDR3 nucleotide sequence: TGTGCCAGCAGCCCAAGACTAGCGGGAGACTCTGGGGCCAACGTCCTGACTTTC. The encoded protein is CASSPRLAGDSGANVLTF. Filled out from reference TRBV5-4 and TRBJ2-6, the complete variable domain reads ETGVTQSPTHLIKTRGQQVTLRCSSQSGHNTVSWYQQALGQGPQFIFQYYREEENGRGNFPPRFSGLQFPNYSSELNVNALELDDSALYLCASSPRLAGDSGANVLTFGAGSRLTVL.

This chain links TRBV5-1 with TRBJ2-5, with a possible D match to TRBD2 (6 bases). This CDR3 spans 12 amino acids. From germline, CDR1 is SGHRS and CDR2 YFSETQ. The ends were cut back, 5 bases at V and 5 bases at J, with 10 bases in the middle. In nucleotides, the CDR3 is TGCGCCAGCAGTCAGGCGGGGGAGACCCAGTACTTC. Amino acids: CASSQAGETQYF.

This clonotype was seen repeatedly, ten times or more. CDR3 DNA sequence: TGCAGTGCTAGCCTAGTCGGGGACAATGAGCAGTTCTTC. Amino acid sequence: CSASLVGDNEQFF. The chain recombines TRBV20-1 with TRBJ2-1; the D gene is possibly TRBD2 (5 bases). CDR1 is DFQATT and CDR2 is SNEGSKA in the germline V gene (reference sequence). This CDR3 region has 13 residues. V lost 3 bases, J lost 5 bases, and 11 bases lay in between.

V and J are TRBV12-3 or TRBV12-4 and TRBJ2-1, with TRBD2 matching 7 bases. The CDR3 has 15 amino acids. The junction had 4 bases not matched to a gene; V was cut back by 3 bases and J by 2 bases. This chain's CDR3 is CASSFIGGTYNEQFF. The CDR3 DNA reads TGTGCCAGCAGTTTTATCGGGGGGACCTACAATGAGCAGTTCTTC.

There are many counts of this clonotype. The chain employs TRBV12-3 or TRBV12-4 and TRBJ2-1; 13 bases line up with TRBD2. CDR3 length: 15 residues. The V gene end was trimmed by 2 bases and the J gene end by 7 bases; junction bases not matched to a gene: 2. DNA for the CDR3: TGTGCCAGCAGTTTAAGGACTAGCGGGAGTAATGAGCAGTTCTTC. Residues: CASSLRTSGSNEQFF.

This clonotype was seen many times. The chain employs TRBV6-2 or TRBV6-3 and TRBJ1-5; TRBD1 matches 9 bases. Germline V CDR1 and CDR2: MNHEY, SVGEGT. The CDR3 is 16 amino acids. V gave up 4 bases and J gave up 6 bases; unmatched junction bases: 10. CDR3 amino acids: CASSSTGQGLFQPQHF. The DNA for the CDR3 is TGTGCCAGCAGTTCAACCGGACAGGGGCTTTTTCAGCCCCAGCATTTT.

At least ten counts were recorded for this clonotype. The rearrangement uses TRBV20-1 and TRBJ2-5; 7 positions match TRBD1. Germline-derived CDR1 and CDR2 are DFQATT and SNEGSKA (reference sequence). The CDR3 is 16 amino acids. V lost 0 bases to trimming and J lost 5 bases; unmatched junction nucleotides: 12. Here the CDR3 reads CSARDNYKGARETQYF. DNA of the CDR3: TGCAGTGCTAGAGATAACTATAAGGGGGCTAGGGAGACCCAGTACTTC.

This clonotype was observed a few times. The chain joins TRBV7-9 to TRBJ1-1; D might be TRBD1 (6 bases). The V and J ends lost 3 bases and 4 bases respectively, with 12 bases between them. This CDR3 contains 14 residues. Germline V gives CDR1 SEHNR, CDR2 FQNEAQ (reference sequence). CDR3 sequence reads: CASSLTGLTTEAFF. Here the CDR3 DNA reads TGTGCCAGCAGCTTGACAGGACTAACCACTGAAGCTTTCTTT.

This clonotype was seen a handful of times. The chain links TRBV6-2 or TRBV6-3 to TRBJ2-2; perhaps TRBD2 as D (6 bases). Per germline, CDR1 MNHEY and CDR2 SVGEGT. Between the trimmed V and J ends, which lost 6 bases and 3 bases, there was a span of 14 bases. The CDR3 runs 15 residues. CDR3 region: CASSQLRGDTGELFF. The CDR3 region has the DNA TGTGCCAGCAGCCAGTTGCGGGGCGACACCGGGGAGCTGTTTTTT.

The chain couples TRBV5-1 to TRBJ2-7; D possibly corresponds to TRBD2 (5 bases). Trimming shortened V by 0 bases and J by 3 bases, and 10 bases separated the two germline ends. CDR3 length: 14 residues. Germline V CDR1 and CDR2: SGHRS, YFSETQ. The DNA of the CDR3 is TGCGCCAGCAGCTTGGCGGGCGACTACTACGAGCAGTACTTC. Protein sequence: CASSLAGDYYEQYF. Variable domain in full (rest from reference TRBV5-1 and TRBJ2-7): KAGVTQTPRYLIKTRGQQVTLSCSPISGHRSVSWYQQTPGQGLQFLFEYFSETQRNKGNFPGRFSGRQFSNSRSEMNVSTLELGDSALYLCASSLAGDYYEQYFGPGTRLTVT.

The J gene is TRBJ2-3, the V gene TRBV4-3, with a possible D match to TRBD1 (5 bases). V lost 0 bases and J lost 4, with 14 bases in between. The CDR3 consists of 16 residues. CDR1 LGHNA and CDR2 YSLEER come from the germline V gene. In DNA, the CDR3 is TGCGCCAGCAGCCAAGACATCCAGGGTCTGCCAGATACGCAGTATTTT. Encoded protein: CASSQDIQGLPDTQYF.

The chain has TRBV2 and TRBJ2-5; 9 nucleotides match TRBD2. In germline, CDR1 is SNHLY, CDR2 FYNNEI. CDR3 length: 13 amino acids. The V and J ends lost 5 bases and 5 bases, in that order; junction bases with no gene match: 3. The CDR3 is CASSPSGRETQYF. The CDR3, as DNA: TGTGCCAGCAGTCCGAGCGGGAGGGAGACCCAGTACTTC.

In its sample, this clonotype was seen a few times. The chain combines TRBV4-1 with TRBJ2-4; D not certain. Germline V gene data show CDR1 as MGHRA and CDR2 as YSYEKL. V lost 4 bases and J lost 0, with 10 bases in between. The CDR3 covers 15 residues. The CDR3 nucleotides read TGCGCCAGCAGCCTTCTTGGGGTAGCCAAAAACATTCAGTACTTC. As protein: CASSLLGVAKNIQYF.

A few counts support this clonotype. This chain uses TRBV7-9 with TRBJ1-1, with D possibly TRBD1 on 6 matching bases. Germline CDR1 SEHNR, CDR2 FQNEAQ (reference sequence). The CDR3 length is 13 residues. Deletions cut 2 bases from V and 7 bases from J, with 11 bases between. The CDR3 coding sequence is TGTGCCAGCAGCTTACCAGGGGCGGGTGAAGCTTTCTTT. Translated, it gives CASSLPGAGEAFF.

V usage is TRBV19 and J usage is TRBJ1-5; the D gene is possibly TRBD1 (6 bases). Germline loops: CDR1 LNHDA, CDR2 SQIVND (reference sequence). This CDR3 comprises 11 residues. V was shortened by 3 bases and J by 16 bases, with 13 bases between the two germline ends. The CDR3 DNA sequence: TGTGCCAGTAGTATCTATACAGGGATCCATTTT. It encodes CASSIYTGIHF.

The rearrangement uses TRBV24-1 and TRBJ2-1; the D is unclear. Trimming removed 10 bases from V and 4 bases from J, with 13 bases in between. This CDR3 is built from 13 residues. Germline V gene data show CDR1 as KGHDR and CDR2 as SFDVKD. CDR3 protein: CATGGASYNEQFF. CDR3 coding DNA: TGTGCCACAGGTGGCGCCAGTTACAATGAGCAGTTCTTC.

This clonotype was seen only a few times. The rearrangement links TRBV5-1 to TRBJ1-4; no definite D call. Germline loops: CDR1 SGHRS, CDR2 YFSETQ. The length of the CDR3 is 13 residues. V was trimmed by 7 bases and J by 4 bases, leaving 11 bases between them. The CDR3 DNA reads TGCGCCAGCCGTCCGGGGAGTAATGAAAAACTGTTTTTT. This encodes CASRPGSNEKLFF.

This clonotype was found a few times. The V gene is TRBV20-1, the J gene TRBJ2-3; D may be TRBD2 (5 bases). Germline lookup yields CDR1 DFQATT and CDR2 SNEGSKA (reference sequence). This CDR3 comprises 14 residues. Deletions cut 6 bases from V and 1 base from J, with 14 bases between. The CDR3 reads CSASSGIRTDTQYF. CDR3 sequence (DNA): TGCAGTGCAAGCTCCGGGATCCGCACAGATACGCAGTATTTT.